The clone carrying this TCR beta chain was counted only a few times. Seattle's cohort entered during active infection and was followed longitudinally. Original handling: Reference gene primer amplification gave nucleated cell count estimates. Data came from immunoSEQ multiplex PCR; TCRdb stores just in-frame clones and leaves some out. V and J calls plus clone size are reproduced from that table; the DNA served to infer D and trimming. In the table there are roughly 130,000 clones, about 88% of which are singletons. The CDR3 runs 14 residues. Trimming took 7 bases from V and 1 from J, leaving 10 bases between them. In germline, CDR1 is SNHLY, CDR2 FYNNEI. This specimen comes from a study of blood T cell repertoires in COVID-19. Study background: Sites across the United States, Italy and Spain contributed samples from acute and convalescent COVID-19. T cells, B-cell-depleted T cells, or PBMCs supplied cDNA or gDNA.

The V and J genes are TRBV2 and TRBJ2-2; maybe TRBD1 (5 bases). The specimen sequenced was peripheral blood. The TCR sequence derives from a human donor with COVID-19, enrolled during active disease. The donor label of this sample is uncertain. CDR3 DNA: TGTGCCAGCACTCTCGACAGGAACACCGGGGAGCTGTTTTTT. This encodes CASTLDRNTGELFF.